The clone carrying this T cell receptor (beta chain) appeared a few times. TCRdb's copy holds only in-frame clones and misses some; the assay was immunoSEQ multiplex PCR. The profile covers about 130,000 clones, with around 85% appearing a single time and approximately 17% taken by the ten largest. The length of the CDR3 is 11 residues. In germline, CDR1 is KGHSH, CDR2 LQKENI. The V and J ends lost 4 bases and 7 bases respectively, with 5 bases between them. The data originate from a study of blood T cell repertoires in COVID-19. The wider study: Researchers got acute and convalescent COVID-19 samples from the United States, Italy and Spain.

Seattle patient enrollment occurred during active infection, with longitudinal follow-up thereafter. This chain connects TRBV18 to TRBJ2-1; no definite D call. The material sequenced was peripheral blood. The sequence derives from a man aged 30 to 45 with COVID-19, enrolled during active disease. Written as DNA, the CDR3 is TGTGCCAGCTCACAAGCTAATGAGCAGTTCTTC. This gives the protein CASSQANEQFF.